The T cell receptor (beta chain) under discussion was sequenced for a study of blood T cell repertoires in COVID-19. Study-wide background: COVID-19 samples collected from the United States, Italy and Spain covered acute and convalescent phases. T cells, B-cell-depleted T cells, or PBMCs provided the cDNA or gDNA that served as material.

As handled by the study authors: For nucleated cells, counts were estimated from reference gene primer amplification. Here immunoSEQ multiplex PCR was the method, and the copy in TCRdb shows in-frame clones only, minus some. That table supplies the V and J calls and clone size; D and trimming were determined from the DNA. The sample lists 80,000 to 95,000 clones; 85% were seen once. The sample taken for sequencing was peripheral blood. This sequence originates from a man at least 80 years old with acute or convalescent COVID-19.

Here the CDR3 DNA reads TGTGCCAGCAGCCCGACAGGGGCCCTAGGGTTTTCGAACGAGCAGTACTTC. It yields the protein CASSPTGALGFSNEQYF. The gene calls are TRBV6-2 or TRBV6-3 and TRBJ2-7; 8 positions match TRBD1. The germline CDR1 and CDR2 sequences are MNHEY and SVGEGT. This CDR3 has 17 amino acids. V lost 6 bases, J lost 5 bases, and 18 bases stayed unmatched.